Following are 20 T cell receptor beta chains from one sample sequenced in a study of beta chain features in type 1 diabetes. Study results and caveats: Type 1 diabetes patients had TCRB CDR3s that were shorter (moderately but significantly so) in all four CD4+ subsets.

The investigators reverse transcribed all of the isolated RNA, so they sequenced expressed TCRB transcripts. Some clones are missing from TCRdb's copy, which holds only in-frame ones; the method was immunoSEQ multiplex PCR. The table has approximately 170,000 clones, over 55% seen once. No antigen has been identified for these receptors. Input material: naive CD4+ T cells from blood. These receptors all come from a man in his thirties or forties with type 1 diabetes.

The chain joins TRBV6-4 to TRBJ2-1, with a tentative D call TRBD1 (6 bases). This CDR3 contains 13 residues. Germline V gives CDR1 MRHNA, CDR2 SNTAGT. V was pared by 2 bases and J by 7 bases, with 9 bases between. CDR3 DNA: TGTGCCAGCAGTGACCAGCAGGGGAATGAGCAGTTCTTC. This gives the protein CASSDQQGNEQFF.

The genes are TRBV7-2 and TRBJ2-7; weak D call: TRBD2 (7 bases). The germline V and J ends were trimmed by 5 bases and 5 bases, with 22 bases remaining between them. Germline CDR1 is SGHTA and CDR2 is FQGNSA. CDR3 size: 16 residues. The CDR3 loop is CASSRGAGAAGHEQYF. CDR3 DNA: TGTGCCAGCAGCCGGGGCGCGGGGGCGGCCGGGCACGAGCAGTACTTC.

This clone occurred a few times. The genes are TRBV7-2 and TRBJ1-5; D not resolved. This CDR3 is built from 12 residues. Trimming cost V 2 bases and J 4 bases, with 3 bases left between them. CDR1 is SGHTA, CDR2 FQGNSA, per germline. The CDR3 DNA sequence: TGTGCCAGCAGCTTAACGAATCAGCCCCAGCATTTT. This gives the protein CASSLTNQPQHF.

The CDR3 DNA reads as TGCAGCGCCAGCCGGGGCCCCACAGATACGCAGTATTTT. Amino acids: CSASRGPTDTQYF. The V call is TRBV29-1, the J call TRBJ2-3; either TRBD1 or TRBD2 may supply D (5 bases each). CDR3 length: 13 amino acids. V was pared by 7 bases and J by 2 bases, with 13 bases between. The germline V gene encodes CDR1 SQVTM and CDR2 ANQGSEA.

Notes on this clone: This CDR3 is also generated by other DNA sequences in the sample. The chain links TRBV29-1 to TRBJ2-2; the D is unclear. The V end was cut by 3 bases, the J end by 2 bases, with 4 bases between. The germline gives CDR1 SQVTM, CDR2 ANQGSEA. CDR3 length equals 12 residues. The CDR3 spells CSVEVNTGELFF. The CDR3 bases are TGCAGCGTTGAGGTCAACACCGGGGAGCTGTTTTTT.

The chain combines TRBV9 with TRBJ2-3, with a possible D match to TRBD2 (7 bases). This CDR3 contains 16 residues. CDR1 and CDR2 (germline): SGDLS, YYNGEE. Trimming stripped 6 bases from V and 4 bases from J, with 21 bases between. CDR3 protein: CASTSEGGAPPDTQYF. CDR3 DNA: TGTGCCAGCACCTCAGAAGGGGGGGCCCCACCAGATACGCAGTATTTT.

This clone was seen once. The V call is TRBV29-1, the J call TRBJ2-7; D is perhaps TRBD2 (5 bases). The CDR3 contains 13 residues. Trimming removed 7 bases from V and 6 bases from J, with 19 bases in between. The germline CDR1 and CDR2 sequences are SQVTM and ANQGSEA. This CDR3 is CSGRGRGLGEQYF. CDR3 nucleotides: TGCAGCGGCCGAGGGCGCGGCCTTGGCGAGCAGTACTTC.

There are a few counts of this clone. The chain recombines TRBV10-3 with TRBJ2-3; tentative D call: TRBD2 (5 bases). The CDR3 has 12 residues. Germline V gene sequence: CDR1 ENHRY, CDR2 SYGVKD. V was pared by 6 bases and J by 2 bases, with 6 bases between. The CDR3 DNA reads TGTGCCATCAGGGACTCCACAGATACGCAGTATTTT. This translates into CAIRDSTDTQYF.

The genes are TRBV7-8 and TRBJ2-7; D remains ambiguous. Trimming cost V 1 base and J 7 bases, with 11 bases left between them. CDR3 length: 13 amino acids. Germline lookup yields CDR1 SGHVS and CDR2 FQNEAQ. The CDR3 coding sequence is TGTGCCAGCAGCTTAGGGGTCTCCCGGGAGCAGTACTTC. Its translation is CASSLGVSREQYF.

This clone occurred a few times. The V gene is TRBV7-2, the J gene TRBJ2-7, with D hard to call. V was cut by 6 bases and J by 3 bases, with 9 bases left in between. This CDR3 is 12 amino acids long. In germline, CDR1 is SGHTA, CDR2 FQGNSA. CDR3 sequence: CASSFSSYEQYF. The CDR3 DNA reads TGTGCCAGCAGTTTTAGTAGCTACGAGCAGTACTTC.

The rearrangement links TRBV9 to TRBJ1-6, with a possible D match to TRBD1 (5 bases). Germline CDR1 and CDR2: SGDLS and YYNGEE. This CDR3 contains 14 residues. V lost 0 bases to trimming and J lost 7 bases, with 8 bases between them. CDR3 amino acids: CASSVGTLNSPLHF. The CDR3 nucleotides read TGTGCCAGCAGCGTAGGGACACTGAATTCACCCCTCCACTTT.

This chain's CDR3 is CASIPTGLGYEQYF. The CDR3 region has the DNA TGTGCCAGCATCCCGACAGGGTTGGGCTACGAGCAGTACTTC. The chain carries TRBV28 and TRBJ2-7; 7 bases agree with TRBD1. The CDR3 is 14 residues long. The germline gives CDR1 MDHEN, CDR2 SYDVKM. V shed 7 bases, J shed 3 bases, and the junction held 9 bases outside the gene matches.

This clone was detected only a few times. The V and J genes are TRBV20-1 and TRBJ2-7, with no clear D. V lost 6 bases and J 4 bases, leaving 10 bases between the germline ends. The CDR3 spans 11 residues. CDR1 is DFQATT and CDR2 is SNEGSKA in the germline V gene (reference sequence). The CDR3 DNA is TGCAGTGCCCGGAACGGGTACGAGCAGTACTTC. Its translation: CSARNGYEQYF.

A word on this clone: Other DNA sequences in the sample encode the same CDR3. CDR3 sequence (DNA): TGTGCCTGGAGTGTAAAAGGGAATCAGCCCCAGCATTTT. It encodes CAWSVKGNQPQHF. The rearrangement uses TRBV30 and TRBJ1-5, with D uncertain. Per the germline V gene, CDR1 is GTSNPN and CDR2 is SVGIG (reference sequence). This CDR3 comprises 13 residues. The V end was cut by 0 bases, the J end by 4 bases, with 7 bases between.

The chain is built from TRBV18 and TRBJ2-7; D is unresolved. Germline CDR1 reads KGHSH; CDR2 reads LQKENI. This CDR3 has 13 amino acids. V shed 3 bases and J shed 4 bases, with 10 bases lying between them. The CDR3 bases are TGTGCCAGCTCACCCTATGACGTGTACGAGCAGTACTTC. Its translation: CASSPYDVYEQYF.

The V and J genes are TRBV28 and TRBJ2-5; D not certain. The CDR3 runs 14 residues. Germline V gene sequence: CDR1 MDHEN, CDR2 SYDVKM. V was shortened by 7 bases and J by 1 base, with 13 bases between the two germline ends. CDR3 amino acids: CASTLGWVQETQYF. CDR3 sequence (DNA): TGTGCCAGCACCCTGGGCTGGGTCCAAGAGACCCAGTACTTC.

The rearrangement joins TRBV9 to TRBJ1-2; TRBD1 agrees at 9 bases. V lost 5 bases, J lost 3 bases, and 2 bases stayed unmatched. The V gene's germline CDR1 is SGDLS and CDR2 YYNGEE. The length of the CDR3 is 13 residues. CDR3 sequence (DNA): TGTGCCAGCAGAAGACAGGGGGACTATGGCTACACCTTC. It translates to CASRRQGDYGYTF.

The chain has TRBV6-1 and TRBJ2-3; TRBD2 aligns across 8 bases. The CDR3 loop spans 14 amino acids. CDR1 is MNHNS and CDR2 is SASEGT in the germline V gene. Unmatched junction bases numbered 5, after V lost 5 bases and J lost 4 bases. The DNA of the CDR3 is TGTGCCAGCAGTCGGGGGGGCGGTTCAGATACGCAGTATTTT. It translates to CASSRGGGSDTQYF.

V gene TRBV7-9 combines with J gene TRBJ1-2; D may be TRBD1 (5 bases). V was cut by 5 bases and J by 8 bases, with 18 bases left in between. From germline, CDR1 is SEHNR and CDR2 FQNEAQ (reference sequence). This CDR3 has 14 amino acids. CDR3 DNA sequence: TGTGCCAGCAGCCCCATTTTTGAGGGGAAAGGCTACACCTTC. This translates into CASSPIFEGKGYTF.

This rearrangement joins TRBV29-1 to TRBJ2-6; D is unresolved. In germline, CDR1 is SQVTM, CDR2 ANQGSEA. This CDR3 comprises 19 residues. Between the trimmed V and J ends, which lost 4 bases and 0 bases, there was a span of 22 bases. The CDR3 loop is CSVVLPGRSKGSGANVLTF. CDR3 sequence (DNA): TGCAGCGTTGTGCTTCCCGGCAGGTCTAAGGGCTCTGGGGCCAACGTCCTGACTTTC. The whole variable domain, remainder taken from reference TRBV29-1 and TRBJ2-6, is SAVISQKPSRDICQRGTSLTIQCQVDSQVTMMFWYRQQPGQSLTLIATANQGSEATYESGFVIDKFPISRPNLTFSTLTVSNMSPEDSSIYLCSVVLPGRSKGSGANVLTFGAGSRLTVL.